The rows below give T cell receptor beta chains drawn from one sample of a study of cytomegalovirus exposure and HLA in healthy donors. Sequencing used immunoSEQ multiplex PCR; TCRdb keeps in-frame clones, though not all of them. Here the sample spans about 120,000 clones, roughly 80% being singletons. The specimen was PBMCs. The receptor set was obtained from a man aged 25-40 years in good health and CMV-seropositive. Each CDR3 is given with its conserved first and last residue. The order of the fields is J gene, CDR3 length, clone size, V gene, CDR3 protein. Clone size appears in some rows only: once, few, many, or a class for an expanded clone.

TRBJ2-4 | 15 | - | TRBV4-1 | CASSPGTSGSRIQYF
TRBJ2-1 | 15 | - | TRBV4-2 | CASSQEARSYNEQFF
TRBJ2-5 | 16 | - | TRBV29-1 | CSVGGSSGLYQETQYF
TRBJ2-7 | 15 | - | TRBV28 | CASRTAGLQGDEQYF
TRBJ2-5 | 14 | once | TRBV5-1 | CASSFASVEETQYF
TRBJ2-1 | 14 | few | TRBV5-4 | CASSSAGGRNEQFF
TRBJ2-7 | 15 | - | TRBV9 | CASSVGDKSSYEQYF
TRBJ1-3 | 17 | - | TRBV7-6 | CASRPPRGSFSGNTIYF
TRBJ1-1 | 16 | - | TRBV27 | CASSLKQGRKGAEAFF
TRBJ1-4 | 14 | - | TRBV2 | CASSEARRNEKLFF
TRBJ1-1 | 14 | - | TRBV18 | CASSPTAMNTEAFF
TRBJ2-5 | 14 | - | TRBV11-2 | CASSLRRNQETQYF
TRBJ2-7 | 15 | - | TRBV4-3 | CASSQGSETTYEQYF
TRBJ1-4 | 14 | - | TRBV18 | CASSPSGDGEKLFF
TRBJ2-1 | 15 | - | TRBV9 | CASSVSGLQGNEQFF
TRBJ2-5 | 15 | few | TRBV2 | CASKGLAGAVETQYF
TRBJ2-3 | 15 | - | TRBV27 | CASSLTSDVPDTQYF
TRBJ1-2 | 17 | - | TRBV19 | CASSTSRINRLRGGYTF
TRBJ1-2 | 14 | - | TRBV6-5 | CASGDRFRPGGYTF
TRBJ2-1 | 16 | - | TRBV10-3 | CAISAHGAGGSNEQFF
TRBJ2-7 | 14 | - | TRBV7-6 | CASSSSGSPYEQYF
TRBJ2-7 | 15 | few | TRBV18 | CASSLRTGSFYEQYF
TRBJ2-1 | 12 | - | TRBV7-2 | CASSLARLVWFF
TRBJ2-1 | 15 | few | TRBV2 | CASSGLVLAENEQFF
TRBJ2-5 | 18 | - | TRBV5-1 | CASSLDRGTGGVRETQYF
TRBJ2-5 | 17 | - | TRBV5-4 | CASSLALHSSGQETQYF
TRBJ2-7 | 14 | - | TRBV7-2 | CASSLFRGKYEQYF
TRBJ1-1 | 13 | - | TRBV29-1 | CSVDPTGAGEAFF
TRBJ1-4 | 16 | - | TRBV15 | CATSSLTGATNEKLFF
TRBJ2-1 | 13 | - | TRBV9 | CASSVDFTNEQFF
TRBJ1-2 | 16 | - | TRBV5-1 | CASSLAGGSRSYGHTF
TRBJ2-6 | 13 | - | TRBV28 | CASESSGANVLTF
TRBJ2-1 | 14 | - | TRBV7-9 | CASGTWSSYNEQFF
TRBJ2-5 | 15 | - | TRBV7-6 | CASSLGGGHQETQYF
TRBJ1-4 | 13 | - | TRBV14 | CASSHGTNQKLFF
TRBJ2-5 | 14 | - | TRBV5-5 | CASSLAGGMETQYF
TRBJ2-7 | 15 | - | TRBV7-3 | CASSLHGSAGTEQYF
TRBJ2-2 | 13 | - | TRBV5-5 | CASSWGGTGELFF
TRBJ2-6 | 20 | - | TRBV27 | CASTPEASGRVFPGANVLTF
TRBJ2-1 | 13 | once | TRBV7-2 | CASSPRQGSEQFF
TRBJ2-1 | 15 | - | TRBV2 | CASTGLGGSYNEQFF
TRBJ1-2 | 14 | - | TRBV4-1 | CASSPPTGIYGYTF
TRBJ1-1 | 14 | - | TRBV5-5 | CASSHQVEGGEAFF
TRBJ1-2 | 14 | - | TRBV7-9 | CASSLGTALYGYTF
TRBJ2-7 | 14 | - | TRBV9 | CASSNPGISYEQYF
TRBJ1-5 | 14 | - | TRBV4-1 | CASSQLESYQPQHF
TRBJ2-2 | 16 | - | TRBV27 | CASSRTSGPNTGELFF
TRBJ2-7 | 14 | once | TRBV19 | CASSIWASGNEQYF
TRBJ2-7 | 14 | once | TRBV28 | CATVKAGVSYEQYF
TRBJ1-2 | 15 | once | TRBV4-2 | CASSQGGQGFYGYTF
TRBJ1-2 | 14 | - | TRBV5-4 | CATDPGQGAYGYTF
TRBJ1-1 | 13 | - | TRBV5-6 | CASSLGGNTEAFF
TRBJ2-2 | 17 | - | TRBV19 | CASSIWGREKVTGELFF
TRBJ2-7 | 13 | - | TRBV5-4 | CASSPRQSREQYF
TRBJ2-7 | 15 | - | TRBV4-1 | CASSQVYRFAYEQYF